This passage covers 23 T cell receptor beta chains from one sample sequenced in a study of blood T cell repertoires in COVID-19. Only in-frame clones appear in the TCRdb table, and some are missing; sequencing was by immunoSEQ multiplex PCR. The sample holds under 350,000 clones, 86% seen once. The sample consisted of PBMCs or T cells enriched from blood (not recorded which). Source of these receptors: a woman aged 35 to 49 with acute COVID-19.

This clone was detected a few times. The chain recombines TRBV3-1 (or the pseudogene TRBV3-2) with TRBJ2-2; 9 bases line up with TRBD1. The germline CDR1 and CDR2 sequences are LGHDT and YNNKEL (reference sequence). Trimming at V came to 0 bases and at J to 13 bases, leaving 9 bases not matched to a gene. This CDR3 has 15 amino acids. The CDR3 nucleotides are TGTGCCAGCAGCCAAGATGGGACAGGGTTTTGGGCGCTGTTTTTT. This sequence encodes CASSQDGTGFWALFF.

The CDR3 sequence is CASSYLGGVTEAFF. Here the CDR3 DNA reads TGTGCCAGCAGTTACTTAGGGGGAGTTACTGAAGCTTTCTTT. The chain has TRBV6-2 or TRBV6-3 and TRBJ1-1; possibly TRBD1 for D (6 bases). V shed 1 base and J shed 5 bases, with 11 bases lying between them. Germline V CDR1 and CDR2: MNHEY, SVGEGT. The CDR3 has 14 residues.

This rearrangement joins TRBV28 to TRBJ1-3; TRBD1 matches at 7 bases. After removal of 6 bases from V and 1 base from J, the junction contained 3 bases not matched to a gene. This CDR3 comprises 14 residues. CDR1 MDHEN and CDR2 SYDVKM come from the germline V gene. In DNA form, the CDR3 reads TGTGCCAGCAGAGCGACAGGGTCTGGAAACACCATATATTTT. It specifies CASRATGSGNTIYF.

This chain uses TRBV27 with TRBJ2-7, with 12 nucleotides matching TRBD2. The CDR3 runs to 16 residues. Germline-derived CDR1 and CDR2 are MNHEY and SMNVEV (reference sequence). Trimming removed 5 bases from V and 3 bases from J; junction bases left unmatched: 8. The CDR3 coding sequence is TGTGCCAGCAGTCCAGCAAGACTAGCGGGAGTCTACGAGCAGTACTTC. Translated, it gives CASSPARLAGVYEQYF.

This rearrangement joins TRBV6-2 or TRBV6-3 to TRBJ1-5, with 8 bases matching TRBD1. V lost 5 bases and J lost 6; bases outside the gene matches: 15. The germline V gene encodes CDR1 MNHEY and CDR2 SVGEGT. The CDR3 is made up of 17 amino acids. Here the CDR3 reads CASSQRQGRSFGQPQHF. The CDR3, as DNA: TGTGCCAGCAGTCAAAGACAGGGGAGATCGTTCGGTCAGCCCCAGCATTTT.

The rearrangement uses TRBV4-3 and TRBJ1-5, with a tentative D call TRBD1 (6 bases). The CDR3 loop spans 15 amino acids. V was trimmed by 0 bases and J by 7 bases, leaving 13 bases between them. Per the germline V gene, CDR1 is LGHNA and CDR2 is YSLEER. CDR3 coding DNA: TGCGCCAGCAGCCAAGAAGTACAGGGTCCCCAGCCCCAGCATTTT. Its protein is CASSQEVQGPQPQHF.

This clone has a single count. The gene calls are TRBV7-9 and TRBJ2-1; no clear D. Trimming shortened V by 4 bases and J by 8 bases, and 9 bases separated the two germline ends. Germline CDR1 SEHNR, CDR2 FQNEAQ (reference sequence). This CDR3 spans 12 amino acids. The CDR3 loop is CASSSQAYEQFF. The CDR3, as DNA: TGTGCCAGCAGCTCCCAAGCATATGAGCAGTTCTTC.

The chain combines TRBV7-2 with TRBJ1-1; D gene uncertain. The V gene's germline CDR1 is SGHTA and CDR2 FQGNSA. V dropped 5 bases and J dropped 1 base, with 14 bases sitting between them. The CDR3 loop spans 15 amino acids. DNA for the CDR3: TGTGCCAGCAGCCCAAGCGGGTCAGGGAACACTGAAGCTTTCTTT. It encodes CASSPSGSGNTEAFF.

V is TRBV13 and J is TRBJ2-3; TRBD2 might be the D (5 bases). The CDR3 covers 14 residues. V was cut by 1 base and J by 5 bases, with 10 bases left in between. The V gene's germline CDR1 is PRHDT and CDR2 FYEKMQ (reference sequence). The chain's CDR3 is CASSLERGLDTQYF. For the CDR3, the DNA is TGTGCCAGCAGCTTAGAACGCGGGTTAGATACGCAGTATTTT. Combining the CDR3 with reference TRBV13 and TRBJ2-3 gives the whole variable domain AAGVIQSPRHLIKEKRETATLKCYPIPRHDTVYWYQQGPGQDPQFLISFYEKMQSDKGSIPDRFSAQQFSDYHSELNMSSLELGDSALYFCASSLERGLDTQYFGPGTRLTVL.

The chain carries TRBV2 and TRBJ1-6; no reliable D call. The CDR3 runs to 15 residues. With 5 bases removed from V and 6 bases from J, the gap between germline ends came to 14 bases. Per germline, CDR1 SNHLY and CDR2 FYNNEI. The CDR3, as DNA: TGTGCCAGCAGTAAGGAGGGAGATTTTAATTCACCCCTCCACTTT. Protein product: CASSKEGDFNSPLHF.

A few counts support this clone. The CDR3 spells CASSRDSGYSYNSPLHF. In DNA form, the CDR3 reads TGTGCCAGCAGTCGGGACAGCGGTTACTCCTATAATTCACCCCTCCACTTT. The chain employs TRBV27 and TRBJ1-6, with TRBD1 matching 7 bases. The CDR3 totals 17 residues. Germline CDR1 MNHEY, CDR2 SMNVEV (reference sequence). J lost 0 bases, V lost 5 bases, and 7 bases had no gene match.

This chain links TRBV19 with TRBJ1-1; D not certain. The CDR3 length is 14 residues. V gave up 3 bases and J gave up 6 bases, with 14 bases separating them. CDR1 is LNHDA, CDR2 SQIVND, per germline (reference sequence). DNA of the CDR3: TGTGCCAGTAGTATGGCGTTGACACGTTCTGAAGCTTTCTTT. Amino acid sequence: CASSMALTRSEAFF.

The CDR3 is CASSLYAGGNTEAFF. CDR3 nucleotide sequence: TGTGCCAGCAGTTTATATGCAGGGGGCAACACTGAAGCTTTCTTT. The chain links TRBV28 to TRBJ1-1; 8 bases line up with TRBD1. The V segment lost 1 base and the J segment 2 bases; nucleotides outside the gene matches: 3. Per the germline V gene, CDR1 is MDHEN and CDR2 is SYDVKM. The CDR3 consists of 15 residues.

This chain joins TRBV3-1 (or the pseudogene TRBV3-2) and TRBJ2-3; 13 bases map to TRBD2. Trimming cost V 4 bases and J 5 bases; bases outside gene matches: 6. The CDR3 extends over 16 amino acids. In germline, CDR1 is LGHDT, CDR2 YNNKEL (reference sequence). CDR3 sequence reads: CASSPRTSGREDTQYF. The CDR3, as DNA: TGTGCCAGCAGCCCCCGGACTAGCGGGAGAGAAGATACGCAGTATTTT.

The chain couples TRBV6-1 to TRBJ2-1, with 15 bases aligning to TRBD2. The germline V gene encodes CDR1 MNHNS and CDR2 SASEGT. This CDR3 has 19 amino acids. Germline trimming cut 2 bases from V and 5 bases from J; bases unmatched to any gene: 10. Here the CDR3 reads CASSEKGGGLAGGNNEQFF. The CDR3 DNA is TGTGCCAGCAGTGAAAAAGGCGGCGGACTAGCGGGGGGGAACAATGAGCAGTTCTTC.

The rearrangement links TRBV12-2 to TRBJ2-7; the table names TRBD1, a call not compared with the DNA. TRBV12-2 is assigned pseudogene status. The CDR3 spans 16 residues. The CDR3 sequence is CASRFSGTGGLYEQYF. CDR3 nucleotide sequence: TGTGCAAGTCGCTTTTCGGGAACAGGGGGTTTATACGAGCAGTACTTC.

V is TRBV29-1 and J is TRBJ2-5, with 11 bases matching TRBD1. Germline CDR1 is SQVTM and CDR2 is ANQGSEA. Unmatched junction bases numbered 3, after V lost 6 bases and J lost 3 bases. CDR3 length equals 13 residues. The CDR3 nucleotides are TGCAGCGTGGACAGGGGGCTTAAAGAGACCCAGTACTTC. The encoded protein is CSVDRGLKETQYF.

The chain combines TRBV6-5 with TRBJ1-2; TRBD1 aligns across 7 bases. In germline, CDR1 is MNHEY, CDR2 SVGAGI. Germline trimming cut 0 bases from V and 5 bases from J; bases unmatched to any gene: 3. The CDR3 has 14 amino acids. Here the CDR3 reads CASSYSDRSYGYTF. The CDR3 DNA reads TGTGCCAGCAGTTACTCGGACAGGAGTTATGGCTACACCTTC.

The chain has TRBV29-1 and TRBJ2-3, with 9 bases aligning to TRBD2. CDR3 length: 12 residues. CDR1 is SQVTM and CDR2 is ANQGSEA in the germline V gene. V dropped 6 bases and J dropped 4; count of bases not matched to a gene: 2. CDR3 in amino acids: CSVAGGADTQYF. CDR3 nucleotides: TGCAGCGTAGCGGGAGGTGCAGATACGCAGTATTTT.

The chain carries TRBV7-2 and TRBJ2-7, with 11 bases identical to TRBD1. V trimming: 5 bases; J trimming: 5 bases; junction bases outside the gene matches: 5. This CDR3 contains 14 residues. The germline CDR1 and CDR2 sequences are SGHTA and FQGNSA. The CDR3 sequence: CASSPDRGRDEQYF. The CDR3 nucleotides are TGTGCCAGCAGCCCGGACAGGGGGCGGGACGAGCAGTACTTC.

As DNA, the CDR3 is TGTGCCAGCAGTTACTCGGCAGGGGCCCAGCCCCAGCATTTT. Translation: CASSYSAGAQPQHF. The chain links TRBV6-6 to TRBJ1-5, with a weak D call TRBD1 (6 bases). CDR1 and CDR2 from the germline V gene are MNHNY and SVGAGI (reference sequence). This CDR3 has 14 residues. Trimming pared 0 bases from V and 7 bases from J, leaving 10 bases between.

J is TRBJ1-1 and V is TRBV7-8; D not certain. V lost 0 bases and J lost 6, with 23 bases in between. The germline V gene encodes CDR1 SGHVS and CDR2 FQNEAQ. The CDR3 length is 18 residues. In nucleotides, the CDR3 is TGTGCCAGCAGCTTAGCACGGTTGAGGCACGCCGAAAGGTCTGAAGCTTTCTTT. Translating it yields CASSLARLRHAERSEAFF.

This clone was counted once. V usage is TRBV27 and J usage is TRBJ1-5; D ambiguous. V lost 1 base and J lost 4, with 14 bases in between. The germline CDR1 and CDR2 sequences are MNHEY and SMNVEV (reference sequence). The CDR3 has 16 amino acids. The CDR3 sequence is CASSLFPGRGNQPQHF. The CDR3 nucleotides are TGTGCCAGCAGTTTATTTCCGGGCCGAGGGAATCAGCCCCAGCATTTT.